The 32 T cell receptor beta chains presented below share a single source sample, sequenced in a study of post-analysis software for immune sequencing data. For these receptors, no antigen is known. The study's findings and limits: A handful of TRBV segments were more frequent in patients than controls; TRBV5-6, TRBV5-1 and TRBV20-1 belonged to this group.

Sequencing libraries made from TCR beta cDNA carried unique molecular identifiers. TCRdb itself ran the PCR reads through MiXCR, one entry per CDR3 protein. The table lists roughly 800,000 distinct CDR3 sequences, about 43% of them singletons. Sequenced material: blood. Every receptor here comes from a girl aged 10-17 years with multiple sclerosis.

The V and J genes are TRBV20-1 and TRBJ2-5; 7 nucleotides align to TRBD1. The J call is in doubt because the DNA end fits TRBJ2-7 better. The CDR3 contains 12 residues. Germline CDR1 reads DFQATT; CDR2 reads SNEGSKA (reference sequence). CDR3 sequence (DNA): TGCAGTGCTACACAGGGGAACTACGAGCAGTACTTC. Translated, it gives CSATQGNYEQYF.

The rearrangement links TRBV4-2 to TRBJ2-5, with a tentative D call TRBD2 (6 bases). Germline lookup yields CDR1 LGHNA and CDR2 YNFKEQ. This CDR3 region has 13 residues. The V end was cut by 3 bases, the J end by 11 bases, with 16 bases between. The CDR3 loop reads CASSQRYWGEQYF. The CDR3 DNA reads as TGTGCCAGCAGCCAGCGTTATTGGGGGGAGCAGTACTTC.

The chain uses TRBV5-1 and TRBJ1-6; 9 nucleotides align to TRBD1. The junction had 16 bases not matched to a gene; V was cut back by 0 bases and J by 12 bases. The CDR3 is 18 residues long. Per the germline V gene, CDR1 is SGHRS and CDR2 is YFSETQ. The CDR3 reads CASSLAGTEGQGEEPLHF. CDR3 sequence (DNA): TGCGCCAGCAGCTTGGCCGGGACGGAGGGACAGGGTGAAGAACCCCTCCACTTT.

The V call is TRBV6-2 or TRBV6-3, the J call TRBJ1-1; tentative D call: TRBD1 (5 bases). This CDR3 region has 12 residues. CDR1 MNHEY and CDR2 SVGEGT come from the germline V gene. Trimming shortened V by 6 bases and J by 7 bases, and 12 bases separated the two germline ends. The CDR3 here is CASSYGTLEAFF. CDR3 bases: TGTGCCAGCAGCTACGGGACCCTTGAAGCTTTCTTT.

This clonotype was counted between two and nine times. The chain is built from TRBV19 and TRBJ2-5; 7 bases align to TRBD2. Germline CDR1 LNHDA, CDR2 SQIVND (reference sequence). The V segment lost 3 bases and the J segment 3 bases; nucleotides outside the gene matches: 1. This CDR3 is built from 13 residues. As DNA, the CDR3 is TGTGCCAGTAGTATCCTAGCGGAAGAGACCCAGTACTTC. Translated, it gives CASSILAEETQYF.

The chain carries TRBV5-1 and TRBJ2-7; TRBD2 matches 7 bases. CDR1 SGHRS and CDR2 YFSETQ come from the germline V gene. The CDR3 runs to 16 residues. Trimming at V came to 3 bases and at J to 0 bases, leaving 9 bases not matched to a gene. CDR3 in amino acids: CASSYTSAENSYEQYF. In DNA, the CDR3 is TGCGCCAGCAGCTACACTAGCGCCGAAAACTCCTACGAGCAGTACTTC.

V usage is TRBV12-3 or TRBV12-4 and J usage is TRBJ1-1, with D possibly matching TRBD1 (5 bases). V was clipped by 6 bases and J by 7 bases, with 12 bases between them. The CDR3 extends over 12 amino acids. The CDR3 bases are TGTGCCAGCAGCCAAGGGACGATTGAAGCTTTCTTT. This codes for CASSQGTIEAFF.

DNA for the CDR3: TGTGCCAGCAGTTTAGTCCGAACTGGGGCCAACGTCCTGACTTTC. It yields the protein CASSLVRTGANVLTF. The V and J genes are TRBV12-3 or TRBV12-4 and TRBJ2-6; D call uncertain. V lost 1 base and J lost 2, with 6 bases in between. This CDR3 has 15 amino acids.

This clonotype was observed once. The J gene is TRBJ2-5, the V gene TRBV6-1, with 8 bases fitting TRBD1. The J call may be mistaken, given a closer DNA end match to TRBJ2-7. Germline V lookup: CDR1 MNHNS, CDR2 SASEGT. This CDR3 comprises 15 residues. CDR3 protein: CASSTETGGQYEQYF. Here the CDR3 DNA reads TGTGCCAGCAGTACCGAAACAGGGGGTCAGTACGAGCAGTACTTC.

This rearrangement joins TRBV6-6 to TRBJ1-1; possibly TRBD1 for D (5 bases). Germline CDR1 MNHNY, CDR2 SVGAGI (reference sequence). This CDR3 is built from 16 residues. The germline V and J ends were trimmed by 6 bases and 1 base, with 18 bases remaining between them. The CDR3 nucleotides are TGTGCCAGCAGGCAACCGGGACGGCTGCCGAACACTGAAGCTTTCTTT. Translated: CASRQPGRLPNTEAFF.

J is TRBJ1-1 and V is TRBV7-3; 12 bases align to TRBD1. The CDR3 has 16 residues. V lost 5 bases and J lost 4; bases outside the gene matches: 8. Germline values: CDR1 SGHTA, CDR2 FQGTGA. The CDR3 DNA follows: TGTGCCAGCAGCCTTCAACCGGGACAGGGGGCCACTGAAGCTTTCTTT. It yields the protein CASSLQPGQGATEAFF.

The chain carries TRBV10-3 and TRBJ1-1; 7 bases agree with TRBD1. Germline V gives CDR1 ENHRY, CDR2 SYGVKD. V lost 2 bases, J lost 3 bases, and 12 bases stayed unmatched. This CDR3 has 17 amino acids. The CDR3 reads CAISEEGGQEQDTEAFF. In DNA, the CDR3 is TGTGCCATCAGTGAGGAGGGAGGACAGGAGCAGGACACTGAAGCTTTCTTT.

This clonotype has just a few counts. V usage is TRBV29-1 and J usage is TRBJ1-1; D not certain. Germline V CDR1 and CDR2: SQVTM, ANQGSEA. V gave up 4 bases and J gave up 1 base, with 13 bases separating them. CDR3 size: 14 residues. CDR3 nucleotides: TGCAGCGTTGTGGAGGGTGGTGGGAACACTGAAGCTTTCTTT. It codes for CSVVEGGGNTEAFF.

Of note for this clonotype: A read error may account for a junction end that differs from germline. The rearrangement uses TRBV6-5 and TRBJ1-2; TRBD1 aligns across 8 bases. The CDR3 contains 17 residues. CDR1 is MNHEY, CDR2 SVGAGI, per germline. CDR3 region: CASSDSAGGLLDYGYTF. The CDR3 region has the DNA TGTGCCAGCAGTGACTCGGCAGGGGGCCTTTTGGACTATGGCTACACCTTC.

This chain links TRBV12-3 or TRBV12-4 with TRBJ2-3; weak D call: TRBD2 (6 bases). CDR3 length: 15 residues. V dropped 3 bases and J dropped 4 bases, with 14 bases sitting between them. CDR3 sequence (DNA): TGTGCCAGCAGTTTCTGGTGGGAGGCAGCAGATACGCAGTATTTT. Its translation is CASSFWWEAADTQYF.

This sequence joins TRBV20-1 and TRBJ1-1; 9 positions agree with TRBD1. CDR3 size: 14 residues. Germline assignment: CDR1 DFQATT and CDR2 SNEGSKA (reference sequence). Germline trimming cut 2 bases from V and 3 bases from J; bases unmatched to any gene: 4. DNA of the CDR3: TGCAGTGCTAGACCACAGGGGGCTTACACTGAAGCTTTCTTT. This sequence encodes CSARPQGAYTEAFF.

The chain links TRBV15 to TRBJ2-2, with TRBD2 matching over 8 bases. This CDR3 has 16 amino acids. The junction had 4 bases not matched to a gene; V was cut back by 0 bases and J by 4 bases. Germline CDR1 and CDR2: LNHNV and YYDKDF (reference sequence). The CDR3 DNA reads TGTGCCACCAGCAGAGATGGCGGGAGGCCCACCGGGGAGCTGTTTTTT. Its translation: CATSRDGGRPTGELFF.

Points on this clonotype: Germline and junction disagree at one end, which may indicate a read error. The CDR3 region is CSVEGRNNQPQHF. CDR3 nucleotides: TGCAGCGTGGAAGGGCGGAACAATCAGCCCCAGCATTTT. This chain uses TRBV29-1 with TRBJ1-5; no clear D gene. CDR3 length: 13 residues. Germline loops: CDR1 SQVTM, CDR2 ANQGSEA.

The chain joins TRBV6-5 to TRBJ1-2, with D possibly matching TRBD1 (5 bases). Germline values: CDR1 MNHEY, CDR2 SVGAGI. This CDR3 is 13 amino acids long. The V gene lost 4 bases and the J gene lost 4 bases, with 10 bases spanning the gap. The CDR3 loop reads CASSSPQAYGYTF. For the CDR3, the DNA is TGTGCCAGCAGTTCACCACAGGCCTATGGCTACACCTTC.

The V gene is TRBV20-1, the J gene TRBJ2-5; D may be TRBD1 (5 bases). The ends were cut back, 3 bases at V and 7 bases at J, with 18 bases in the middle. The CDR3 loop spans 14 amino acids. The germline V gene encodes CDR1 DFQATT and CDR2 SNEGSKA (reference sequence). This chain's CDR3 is CSARGVGQPGTQYF. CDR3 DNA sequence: TGCAGTGCTAGGGGTGTTGGACAACCTGGGACCCAGTACTTC.

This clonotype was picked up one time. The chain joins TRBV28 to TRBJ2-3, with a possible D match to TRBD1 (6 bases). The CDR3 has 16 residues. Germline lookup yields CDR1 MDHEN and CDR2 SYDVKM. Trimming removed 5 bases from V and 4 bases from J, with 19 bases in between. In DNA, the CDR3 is TGTGCCAGCAGTGGCCCCCAGGGGCGGGTGGCAGATACGCAGTATTTT. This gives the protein CASSGPQGRVADTQYF.

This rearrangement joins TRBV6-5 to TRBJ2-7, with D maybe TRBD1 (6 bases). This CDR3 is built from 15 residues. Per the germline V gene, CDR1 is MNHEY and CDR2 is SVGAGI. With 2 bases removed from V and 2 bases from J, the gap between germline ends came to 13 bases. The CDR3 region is CASSYGSGVPYEQYF. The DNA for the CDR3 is TGTGCCAGCAGTTACGGGTCAGGGGTCCCCTACGAGCAGTACTTC.

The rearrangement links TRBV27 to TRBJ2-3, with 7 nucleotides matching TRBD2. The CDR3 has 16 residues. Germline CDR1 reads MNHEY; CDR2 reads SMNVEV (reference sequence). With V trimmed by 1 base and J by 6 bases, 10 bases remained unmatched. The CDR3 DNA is TGTGCCAGCAGTTTATTGGCGGGAGCCCCCGGGGATACGCAGTATTTT. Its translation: CASSLLAGAPGDTQYF.

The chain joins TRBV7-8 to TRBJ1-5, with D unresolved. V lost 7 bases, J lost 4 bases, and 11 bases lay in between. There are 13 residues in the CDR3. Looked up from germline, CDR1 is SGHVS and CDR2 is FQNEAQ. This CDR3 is CASMISYNQPQHF. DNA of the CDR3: TGTGCCAGCATGATCAGTTATAATCAGCCCCAGCATTTT.

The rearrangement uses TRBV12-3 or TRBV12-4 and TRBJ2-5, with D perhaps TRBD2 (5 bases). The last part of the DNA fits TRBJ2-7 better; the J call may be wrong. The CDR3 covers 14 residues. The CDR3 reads CASSLSGIHYEQYF. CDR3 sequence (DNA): TGTGCCAGCAGTTTATCGGGAATTCACTACGAGCAGTACTTC.

The CDR3: CASSPGTGASPLHF. In nucleotides, the CDR3 is TGCGCCAGCAGTCCCGGGACAGGGGCATCACCCCTCCACTTT. The V and J genes are TRBV4-3 and TRBJ1-6; 10 positions match TRBD1. The V and J ends lost 6 bases and 10 bases, in that order; junction bases with no gene match: 6. The CDR3 extends over 14 amino acids. Germline values: CDR1 LGHNA, CDR2 YSLEER.

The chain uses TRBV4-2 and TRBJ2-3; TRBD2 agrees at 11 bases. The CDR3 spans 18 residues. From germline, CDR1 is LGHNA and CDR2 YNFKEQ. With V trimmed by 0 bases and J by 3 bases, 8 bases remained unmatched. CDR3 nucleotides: TGTGCCAGCAGCCAAGATTTCTTAGCGGGAGGGTCGACAGATACGCAGTATTTT. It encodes CASSQDFLAGGSTDTQYF.

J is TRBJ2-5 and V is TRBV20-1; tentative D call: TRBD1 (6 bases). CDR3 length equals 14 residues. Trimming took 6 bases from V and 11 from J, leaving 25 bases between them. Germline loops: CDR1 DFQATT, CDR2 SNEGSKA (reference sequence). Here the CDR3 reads CSARTTGEPYEQYF. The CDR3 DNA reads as TGCAGTGCCCGGACGACAGGAGAGCCCTATGAGCAGTACTTC.

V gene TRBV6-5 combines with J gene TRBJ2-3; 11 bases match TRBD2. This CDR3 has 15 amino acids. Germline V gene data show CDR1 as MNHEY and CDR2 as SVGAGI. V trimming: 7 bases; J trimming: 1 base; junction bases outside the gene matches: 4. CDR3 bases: TGTGCCAGCACGAGGACTAGCGGGCGCACAGATACGCAGTATTTT. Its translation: CASTRTSGRTDTQYF.

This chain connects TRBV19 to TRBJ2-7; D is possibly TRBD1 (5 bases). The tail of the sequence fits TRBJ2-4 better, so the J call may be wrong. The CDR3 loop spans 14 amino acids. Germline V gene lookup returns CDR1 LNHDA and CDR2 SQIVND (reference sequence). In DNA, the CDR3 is TGTGCCAGTAACGACAGCCCAGAGCTAAACATTCAGTACTTC. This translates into CASNDSPELNIQYF.

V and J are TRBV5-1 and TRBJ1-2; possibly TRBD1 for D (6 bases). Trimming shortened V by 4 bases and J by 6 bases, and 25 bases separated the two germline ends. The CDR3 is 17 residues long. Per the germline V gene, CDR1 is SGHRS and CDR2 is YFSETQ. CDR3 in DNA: TGCGCCAGCAGCCCTACGGCAGTTTGGGGGCTCCTGGATGGCTACACCTTC. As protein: CASSPTAVWGLLDGYTF.

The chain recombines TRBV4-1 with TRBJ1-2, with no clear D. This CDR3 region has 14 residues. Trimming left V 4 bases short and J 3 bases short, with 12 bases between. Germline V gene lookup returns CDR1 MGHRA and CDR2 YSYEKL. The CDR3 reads CASSPTGEHYGYTF. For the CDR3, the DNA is TGCGCCAGCAGCCCCACCGGGGAACACTATGGCTACACCTTC.